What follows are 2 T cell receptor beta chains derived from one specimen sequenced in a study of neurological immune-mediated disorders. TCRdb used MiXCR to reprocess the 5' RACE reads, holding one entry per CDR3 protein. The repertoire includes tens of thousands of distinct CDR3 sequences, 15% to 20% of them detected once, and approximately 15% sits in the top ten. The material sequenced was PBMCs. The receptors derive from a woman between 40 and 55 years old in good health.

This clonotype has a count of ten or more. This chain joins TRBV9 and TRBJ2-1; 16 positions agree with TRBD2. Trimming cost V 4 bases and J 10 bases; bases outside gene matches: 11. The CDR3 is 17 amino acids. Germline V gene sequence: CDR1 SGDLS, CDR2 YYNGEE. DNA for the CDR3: TGTGCCAGCAGCTCCTCCGGGACTAGCGGGGGGGGAGGGGAGCAGTTCTTC. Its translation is CASSSSGTSGGGGEQFF.

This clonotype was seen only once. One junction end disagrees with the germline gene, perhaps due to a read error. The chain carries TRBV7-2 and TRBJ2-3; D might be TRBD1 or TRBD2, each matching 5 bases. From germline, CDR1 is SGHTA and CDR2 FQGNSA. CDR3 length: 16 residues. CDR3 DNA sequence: TGTGACAGCAGCCTCGACTCCGGGGCCCCAGGGGATACGCAGTATTTT. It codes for CDSSLDSGAPGDTQYF. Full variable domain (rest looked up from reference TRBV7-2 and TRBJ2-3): GAGVSQSPSNKVTEKGKDVELRCDPISGHTALYWYRQSLGQGLEFLIYFQGNSAPDKSGLPSDRFSAERTGGSVSTLTIQRTQQEDSAVYLCDSSLDSGAPGDTQYFGPGTRLTVL.